The 5 T cell receptor beta chains below come from one sample, sequenced in a study of blood T cell repertoires in COVID-19. The protocol was immunoSEQ multiplex PCR, while the TCRdb copy is restricted to in-frame clones and leaves out a portion. The table shows approximately 210,000 clones, with around 88% occurring only once. Sequenced material: peripheral blood. These receptor sequences come from a woman aged 50 to 60 with acute or convalescent COVID-19.

The CDR3 region is CASDPTGYNYGYTF. CDR3 in DNA: TGTGCCAGCGATCCCACAGGCTACAACTATGGCTACACCTTC. The chain recombines TRBV2 with TRBJ1-2; a weak D match, TRBD1 (5 bases). The CDR3 length is 14 residues. The V gene's germline CDR1 is SNHLY and CDR2 FYNNEI. V was clipped by 8 bases and J by 2 bases, with 15 bases between them. Using reference TRBV2 and TRBJ1-2 for the parts outside the CDR3, the full variable domain is EPEVTQTPSHQVTQMGQEVILRCVPISNHLYFYWYRQILGQKVEFLVSFYNNEISEKSEIFDDQFSVERPDGSNFTLKIRSTKLEDSAMYFCASDPTGYNYGYTFGSGTRLTVV.

This clone was found a few times. The chain employs TRBV7-9 and TRBJ2-1, with 12 bases identical to TRBD2. CDR3 size: 15 residues. V shed 6 bases and J 8 bases; nucleotides not matched to a gene: 8. CDR1 is SEHNR, CDR2 FQNEAQ, per germline (reference sequence). The CDR3 sequence: CASRPGLAGRDEQFF. The CDR3 region has the DNA TGTGCCAGCAGGCCCGGACTAGCGGGAAGGGATGAGCAGTTCTTC.

V gene TRBV14 combines with J gene TRBJ1-2; TRBD1 aligns across 8 bases. The CDR3 loop spans 14 amino acids. The J segment lost 4 bases and the V segment lost 2 bases, leaving 3 bases of the junction unmatched. CDR1 is SGHDN and CDR2 is FVKESK in the germline V gene. Here the CDR3 DNA reads TGTGCCAGCAGCCAAATTACAGGGGGCTATGGCTACACCTTC. Its translation: CASSQITGGYGYTF.

This clone is a singleton in its sample. This chain links TRBV7-8 with TRBJ2-7; 9 bases map to TRBD2. The CDR3 contains 17 residues. Germline V gene sequence: CDR1 SGHVS, CDR2 FQNEAQ. V shed 1 base, J shed 2 bases, and the junction held 9 bases outside the gene matches. The CDR3 bases are TGTGCCAGCAGCTTAGTAGGGAGGGGACTAGCCCCCTACGAGCAGTACTTC. This codes for CASSLVGRGLAPYEQYF.

The chain uses TRBV3-1 (or the pseudogene TRBV3-2) and TRBJ2-1; D possibly corresponds to TRBD1 (6 bases). Germline V gene data show CDR1 as LGHDT and CDR2 as YNNKEL (reference sequence). CDR3 length equals 15 residues. V lost 3 bases, J lost 0 bases, and 9 bases lay in between. The CDR3 reads CASSQGHGSYNEQFF. CDR3 sequence (DNA): TGTGCCAGCAGCCAGGGACACGGCTCCTACAATGAGCAGTTCTTC.